One and the same sample provided the 22 T cell receptor beta chains below, sequenced in a study of OX40 agonist ivuxolimab in advanced cancers. Repertoires were generated with immunoSEQ multiplex PCR, while TCRdb's copy carries only in-frame clones and drops some. The data show roughly 65,000 clones, almost 90% seen once. This material consisted of CD4+ or CD8+ T cells sorted from blood, taken in a trial of the OX40 agonist ivuxolimab. The receptor set was obtained from an adult with an advanced solid tumor such as melanoma, head and neck, liver or kidney cancer.

The chain recombines TRBV5-4 with TRBJ2-1; 10 bases align to TRBD1. The junction had 0 bases not matched to a gene; V was cut back by 0 bases and J by 6 bases. The CDR3 sequence is 14 residues long. The V gene's germline CDR1 is SGHNT and CDR2 YYREEE (reference sequence). In nucleotides, the CDR3 is TGTGCCAGCAGCTTGGGGACAGGGGGCAATGAGCAGTTCTTC. Translation: CASSLGTGGNEQFF.

The V and J genes are TRBV4-2 and TRBJ2-5; 7 nucleotides align to TRBD2. The CDR3 extends over 16 amino acids. Germline V gene lookup returns CDR1 LGHNA and CDR2 YNFKEQ. Trimming cost V 1 base and J 1 base; bases outside gene matches: 6. CDR3 coding DNA: TGTGCCAGCAGCCAAGTGGGAGCGGGACGCCAAGAGACCCAGTACTTC. This gives the protein CASSQVGAGRQETQYF.

The genes are TRBV5-1 and TRBJ2-1, with 9 bases aligning to TRBD1. This CDR3 is built from 15 residues. Germline CDR1 is SGHRS and CDR2 is YFSETQ. J lost 4 bases, V lost 4 bases, and 6 bases had no gene match. The CDR3 here is CASSPRDRVYNEQFF. In DNA form, the CDR3 reads TGCGCCAGCAGCCCCCGGGACAGGGTATACAATGAGCAGTTCTTC.

The chain links TRBV5-1 to TRBJ2-2; 10 bases agree with TRBD2. The junction had 0 bases not matched to a gene; V was cut back by 0 bases and J by 1 base. Germline-derived CDR1 and CDR2 are SGHRS and YFSETQ. This CDR3 contains 16 residues. The CDR3 bases are TGCGCCAGCAGCTTGGGGACTAGCGGGAACACCGGGGAGCTGTTTTTT. As protein: CASSLGTSGNTGELFF.

V is TRBV5-4 and J is TRBJ2-5; the match to TRBD1 covers 9 bases. The CDR3 extends over 15 amino acids. Germline V gives CDR1 SGHNT, CDR2 YYREEE (reference sequence). After removal of 4 bases from V and 5 bases from J, the junction contained 9 bases not matched to a gene. CDR3 bases: TGTGCCAGCAGCCGGACGGGACAGGGAGTTGAGACCCAGTACTTC. Translating gives CASSRTGQGVETQYF.

V usage is TRBV2 and J usage is TRBJ1-5; TRBD1 matches 7 bases. This CDR3 comprises 14 residues. CDR1 is SNHLY and CDR2 is FYNNEI in the germline V gene. Trimming cost V 6 bases and J 7 bases; bases outside gene matches: 9. CDR3 DNA sequence: TGTGCCAGCAGAAAAGGGCAGGGGGGGCAGCCCCAGCATTTT. Translating it yields CASRKGQGGQPQHF.

The chain recombines TRBV2 with TRBJ1-1; D gene ambiguous. Germline assignment: CDR1 SNHLY and CDR2 FYNNEI. V was cut by 10 bases and J by 3 bases, with 12 bases left in between. The CDR3 has 12 residues. CDR3 loop: CANPGRDTEAFF. The DNA of the CDR3 is TGTGCCAACCCCGGACGGGACACTGAAGCTTTCTTT.

Remarks on this clone: The sample carries other DNA sequences with the same CDR3. V gene TRBV19 combines with J gene TRBJ2-2; TRBD1 aligns across 9 bases. This CDR3 is 17 amino acids long. Per germline, CDR1 LNHDA and CDR2 SQIVND (reference sequence). V trimming: 5 bases; J trimming: 4 bases; junction bases outside the gene matches: 11. The chain's CDR3 is CASSGTGIPTTTGELFF. Written as DNA, the CDR3 is TGTGCCAGTAGTGGGACAGGGATCCCTACGACCACCGGGGAGCTGTTTTTT.

V is TRBV11-3 and J is TRBJ2-7; 8 positions agree with TRBD1. The length of the CDR3 is 14 residues. Germline V lookup: CDR1 SGHNT, CDR2 YENEEA. The V and J ends lost 10 bases and 3 bases, in that order; junction bases with no gene match: 11. This CDR3 is CATKPGQANYEQYF. The CDR3 DNA reads as TGTGCCACCAAGCCGGGACAGGCAAACTACGAGCAGTACTTC.

The V and J genes are TRBV27 and TRBJ2-7; the match to TRBD2 covers 8 bases. The CDR3 contains 15 residues. V dropped 5 bases and J dropped 5; count of bases not matched to a gene: 11. CDR1 MNHEY and CDR2 SMNVEV come from the germline V gene (reference sequence). CDR3 coding DNA: TGTGCCAGCAGTCCGAAAAGCGGGAGTAGGAACGAGCAGTACTTC. Translation: CASSPKSGSRNEQYF.

The chain is built from TRBV7-2 and TRBJ2-1; 7 bases are a match to TRBD2. Germline CDR1 reads SGHTA; CDR2 reads FQGNSA. CDR3 length: 15 residues. V gave up 3 bases and J gave up 4 bases; unmatched junction bases: 6. The CDR3 spells CASSFGGSPYNEQFF. The CDR3 DNA is TGTGCCAGCAGCTTTGGCGGGAGCCCATACAATGAGCAGTTCTTC.

The chain couples TRBV7-8 to TRBJ2-1; 7 bases are shared with TRBD1. Trimming cost V 1 base and J 5 bases; bases outside gene matches: 5. This CDR3 is 15 amino acids long. Germline values: CDR1 SGHVS, CDR2 FQNEAQ. CDR3 sequence (DNA): TGTGCCAGCAGCTTAGAAGGGGGCAGGAACAATGAGCAGTTCTTC. Translated, it gives CASSLEGGRNNEQFF.

The rearrangement uses TRBV19 and TRBJ2-1; D perhaps matches TRBD2 (6 bases). Trimming removed 5 bases from V and 1 base from J, with 12 bases in between. Germline V gene data show CDR1 as LNHDA and CDR2 as SQIVND (reference sequence). This CDR3 has 15 amino acids. CDR3 nucleotide sequence: TGTGCCAGTAGTGCGCTAGCGCCTTCCTACAATGAGCAGTTCTTC. This gives the protein CASSALAPSYNEQFF.

This clone has just one count. This chain joins TRBV11-2 and TRBJ1-3; unclear D gene. Germline values: CDR1 SGHAT, CDR2 FQNNGV. This CDR3 has 14 amino acids. Trimming cost V 6 bases and J 0 bases, with 9 bases left between them. In nucleotides, the CDR3 is TGTGCCAGCAGACCACAGAGCTCTGGAAACACCATATATTTT. It specifies CASRPQSSGNTIYF.

The genes are TRBV6-5 and TRBJ1-1; D gene unclear. This CDR3 has 13 residues. Germline V lookup: CDR1 MNHEY, CDR2 SVGAGI. V lost 0 bases, J lost 2 bases, and 4 bases lay in between. The chain's CDR3 is CASSYSINTEAFF. In DNA, the CDR3 is TGTGCCAGCAGTTACTCTATTAACACTGAAGCTTTCTTT.

This chain links TRBV23-1 with TRBJ1-2, with D unresolved. TRBV23-1 is identified as an open reading frame with a role that is uncertain. Trimming removed 7 bases from V and 0 bases from J, with 9 bases in between. The CDR3 is made up of 13 amino acids. The DNA of the CDR3 is TGCGCCAGCACCCCGAGGGCTAACTATGGCTACACCTTC. Translated: CASTPRANYGYTF.

V gene TRBV5-1 combines with J gene TRBJ1-2, with 8 bases aligning to TRBD1. This CDR3 is built from 14 residues. After removal of 4 bases from V and 4 bases from J, the junction contained 6 bases not matched to a gene. CDR1 is SGHRS, CDR2 YFSETQ, per germline. The CDR3 loop is CASSATGAIYGYTF. DNA for the CDR3: TGCGCCAGCAGCGCGACAGGGGCTATCTATGGCTACACCTTC. The full variable domain, its missing parts supplied by reference TRBV5-1 and TRBJ1-2, is KAGVTQTPRYLIKTRGQQVTLSCSPISGHRSVSWYQQTPGQGLQFLFEYFSETQRNKGNFPGRFSGRQFSNSRSEMNVSTLELGDSALYLCASSATGAIYGYTFGSGTRLTVV.

The V and J genes are TRBV6-5 and TRBJ1-2, with TRBD1 matching over 10 bases. Germline CDR1 and CDR2: MNHEY and SVGAGI. J gave up 6 bases and V 6 bases, and 10 bases lay outside the gene matches. This CDR3 is 15 amino acids long. CDR3 sequence: CASRETTGTGDGYTF. CDR3 nucleotides: TGTGCCAGCAGAGAAACTACCGGGACAGGGGATGGCTACACCTTC.

The chain recombines TRBV7-2 with TRBJ2-5; D gene unclear. Germline V gene sequence: CDR1 SGHTA, CDR2 FQGNSA. V was pared by 7 bases and J by 4 bases, with 16 bases between. The CDR3 length is 14 residues. As DNA, the CDR3 is TGTGCCAGCACCACCGACCCATTGGTAGAGACCCAGTACTTC. Amino acids: CASTTDPLVETQYF.

This chain connects TRBV5-1 to TRBJ2-2; TRBD2 is a possible D gene (5 bases). Germline CDR1 and CDR2: SGHRS and YFSETQ. Deletions cut 1 base from V and 6 bases from J, with 13 bases between. The CDR3 loop spans 15 amino acids. CDR3 loop: CASSLFESGSGELFF. The CDR3 DNA sequence: TGCGCCAGCAGCTTGTTTGAGAGCGGTTCCGGGGAGCTGTTTTTT.

This sequence joins TRBV7-9 and TRBJ2-1; D is undetermined. Per the germline V gene, CDR1 is SEHNR and CDR2 is FQNEAQ (reference sequence). The CDR3 has 13 residues. V lost 5 bases, J lost 9 bases, and 14 bases lay in between. The CDR3 bases are TGTGCCAGCAGCAATGTGATTGGCGGTGAGCAGTTCTTC. It is translated as CASSNVIGGEQFF. The full variable domain, rest sourced from reference TRBV7-9 and TRBJ2-1, is DTGVSQNPRHKITKRGQNVTFRCDPISEHNRLYWYRQTLGQGPEFLTYFQNEAQLEKSRLLSDRFSAERPKGSFSTLEIQRTEQGDSAMYLCASSNVIGGEQFFGPGTRLTVL.

The chain recombines TRBV10-3 with TRBJ2-7, with D possibly being TRBD2 (6 bases). V was pared by 2 bases and J by 2 bases, with 10 bases between. The CDR3 covers 14 residues. The germline gives CDR1 ENHRY, CDR2 SYGVKD. The CDR3 DNA is TGTGCCATCAGTGAGAGGAGGGCTACCTACGAGCAGTACTTC. Residues: CAISERRATYEQYF.